The 11 T cell receptor beta chains listed next were all sequenced from one sample in a study of shared clonotypes between healthy human individuals. Sequencing was performed with immunoSEQ multiplex PCR; in TCRdb, only in-frame clones are kept and a portion is missing. The repertoire consists of about 2.4 million clones, with around nine tenths occurring once and the leading ten covering over 0.12%. Sequenced sample: naive CD4+ T cells sorted from blood. Subset described: CD45RA+ positively selected. Receptors were obtained from a man between 18 and 29 years old in good health.

The rearrangement links TRBV4-1 to TRBJ2-7; 8 bases are a match to TRBD1. The V gene's germline CDR1 is MGHRA and CDR2 YSYEKL. J gave up 2 bases and V 4 bases, and 10 bases lay outside the gene matches. The CDR3 extends over 16 amino acids. Here the CDR3 DNA reads TGCGCCAGCAGCCCGTTACCGGGACAGGTTCCCTACGAGCAGTACTTC. Amino acid sequence: CASSPLPGQVPYEQYF.

This clone came up once. The V gene is TRBV5-6, the J gene TRBJ2-3, with D uncertain. The CDR3 spans 12 residues. In germline, CDR1 is SGHDT, CDR2 YYEEEE. Trimming shortened V by 2 bases and J by 14 bases, and 15 bases separated the two germline ends. This CDR3 reads CASSFRTPAVYF. The DNA for the CDR3 is TGTGCCAGCAGCTTTCGAACCCCGGCGGTGTATTTT.

Comments on this clone: Other DNA sequences in this specimen translate into the identical CDR3. The V and J genes are TRBV30 and TRBJ1-1; a weak D match, TRBD1 (6 bases). Germline CDR1 GTSNPN, CDR2 SVGIG (reference sequence). CDR3 length: 13 amino acids. The V gene lost 2 bases and the J gene lost 2 bases, with 9 bases spanning the gap. The CDR3 DNA sequence: TGTGCCTGGAGTCGAGGGGGAAACACTGAAGCTTTCTTT. The encoded protein is CAWSRGGNTEAFF.

The chain carries TRBV10-3 and TRBJ2-5, with D tentatively TRBD2 (5 bases). This CDR3 is 13 amino acids long. Germline loops: CDR1 ENHRY, CDR2 SYGVKD. The ends were cut back, 6 bases at V and 4 bases at J, with 12 bases in the middle. CDR3 loop: CAIRNSGGETQYF. In nucleotides, the CDR3 is TGTGCCATCAGGAACAGTGGAGGAGAGACCCAGTACTTC.

As regards this clone: The identical CDR3 is also encoded by other nucleotide sequences in the sample. The CDR3 region is CASSSGGNQPQHF. CDR3 DNA: TGTGCCAGTAGCTCAGGGGGCAATCAGCCCCAGCATTTT. The chain is built from TRBV19 and TRBJ1-5, with a possible D match to TRBD1 (6 bases). The CDR3 has 13 amino acids. The V end lost 6 bases, the J end lost 2 bases, and 8 bases lay between the germline ends. CDR1 and CDR2 from the germline V gene are LNHDA and SQIVND (reference sequence).

The CDR3 protein is CASSPSGSGVETQYF. The CDR3 bases are TGTGCCAGCAGCCCGAGCGGGAGCGGGGTGGAGACCCAGTACTTC. The V and J genes are TRBV9 and TRBJ2-5; 8 bases fit TRBD2. The V and J ends lost 4 bases and 5 bases, in that order; junction bases with no gene match: 10. Germline V gives CDR1 SGDLS, CDR2 YYNGEE. The CDR3 has 15 amino acids.

Turning to this clone: Other DNA sequences of this sample code for an identical CDR3. J is TRBJ2-3 and V is TRBV5-1; D not certain. This CDR3 has 12 residues. Looked up from germline, CDR1 is SGHRS and CDR2 is YFSETQ. V gave up 5 bases and J gave up 2 bases, with 6 bases separating them. CDR3 in DNA: TGCGCCAGCAGTCAGCCCACAGATACGCAGTATTTT. Residues: CASSQPTDTQYF.

This sequence joins TRBV7-2 and TRBJ2-3; D is possibly TRBD2 (5 bases). Trimming cost V 4 bases and J 2 bases, with 16 bases left between them. The length of the CDR3 is 16 residues. The germline gives CDR1 SGHTA, CDR2 FQGNSA. For the CDR3, the DNA is TGTGCCAGCAGCTCCTCTGGACTGTCGGTCACAGATACGCAGTATTTT. This gives the protein CASSSSGLSVTDTQYF.

The chain links TRBV5-1 to TRBJ1-1, with D unclear. This CDR3 has 13 residues. V was trimmed by 9 bases and J by 5 bases, leaving 17 bases between them. The germline V gene encodes CDR1 SGHRS and CDR2 YFSETQ. The CDR3 coding sequence is TGCGCCACCCAGAGGTCGGCTGGGACTGAAGCTTTCTTT. Its protein is CATQRSAGTEAFF.

For this clone: This sample also contains other DNA sequences that code for the same CDR3. The J gene is TRBJ1-3, the V gene TRBV30; 8 bases agree with TRBD1. The CDR3 extends over 14 amino acids. V lost 2 bases, J lost 0 bases, and 0 bases stayed unmatched. Germline V gene data show CDR1 as GTSNPN and CDR2 as SVGIG (reference sequence). The CDR3, as DNA: TGTGCCTGGAGTACAGGGGGCTCTGGAAACACCATATATTTT. Amino acid sequence: CAWSTGGSGNTIYF.

V and J are TRBV4-3 and TRBJ1-6; no definite D call. Looked up from germline, CDR1 is LGHNA and CDR2 is YSLEER. V was shortened by 0 bases and J by 0 bases, with 9 bases between the two germline ends. The CDR3 covers 17 residues. DNA of the CDR3: TGCGCCAGCAGCCAAGAAAACAAAAGCTCCTATAATTCACCCCTCCACTTT. Amino acids: CASSQENKSSYNSPLHF.